The clone carrying this T cell receptor beta chain has a single count. Its cognate antigen is unknown. The data derive from a study of OX40 agonist ivuxolimab in advanced cancers. The overall study: Every 2 weeks, ivuxolimab was infused into the patients intravenously at between 0.01 and 10 mg/kg.

The junction had 12 bases not matched to a gene; V was cut back by 7 bases and J by 3 bases. The CDR3 covers 17 residues. Germline values: CDR1 SGHTA, CDR2 FQGNSA. Using immunoSEQ multiplex PCR, the repertoire was profiled, and TCRdb retains in-frame clones only, with some absent. The sample lists 75,000 to 100,000 clones, approximately 84% occurring once. Study-wide points: Low clonal expansion, among the lowest seen, marked partial responders at 0.1-3.0 mg/kg. Fewer expanded clones were found on average in CD4+ than in CD8+ T cells. Both blood CD4+ and CD8+ T cells showed clonal growth by week 6 at 0.1 to 3.0 mg/kg.

The source was CD4+ or CD8+ T cells sorted from blood, collected in a trial of the OX40 agonist ivuxolimab. The sequence came from an adult with an advanced solid tumor such as melanoma, head and neck, liver or kidney cancer. The rearrangement uses TRBV7-2 and TRBJ2-2; 9 bases match TRBD2. The CDR3, as DNA: TGTGCCAGCACCCCTGGGGCTAGCGGGGCCCACACCGGGGAGCTGTTTTTT. Translated: CASTPGASGAHTGELFF. The full variable domain, with the rest looked up from reference TRBV7-2 and TRBJ2-2, is GAGVSQSPSNKVTEKGKDVELRCDPISGHTALYWYRQSLGQGLEFLIYFQGNSAPDKSGLPSDRFSAERTGGSVSTLTIQRTQQEDSAVYLCASTPGASGAHTGELFFGEGSRLTVL.